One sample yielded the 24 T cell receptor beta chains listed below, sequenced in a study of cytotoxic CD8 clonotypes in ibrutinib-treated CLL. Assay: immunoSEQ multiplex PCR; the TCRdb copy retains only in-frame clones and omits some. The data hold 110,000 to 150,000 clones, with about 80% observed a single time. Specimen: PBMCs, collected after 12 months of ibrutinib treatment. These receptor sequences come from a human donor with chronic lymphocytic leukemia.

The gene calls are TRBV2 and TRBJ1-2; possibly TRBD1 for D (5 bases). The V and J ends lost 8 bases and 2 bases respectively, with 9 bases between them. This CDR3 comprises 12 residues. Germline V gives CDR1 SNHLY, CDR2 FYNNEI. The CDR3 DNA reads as TGTGCCAGCGCGAGGGGAAACTATGGCTACACCTTC. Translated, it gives CASARGNYGYTF.

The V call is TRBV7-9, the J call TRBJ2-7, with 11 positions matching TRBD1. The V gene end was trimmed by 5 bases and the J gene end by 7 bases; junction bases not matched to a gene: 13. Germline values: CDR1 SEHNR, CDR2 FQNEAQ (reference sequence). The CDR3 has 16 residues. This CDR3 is CASSRRPGQGGREQYF. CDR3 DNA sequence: TGTGCCAGCAGCCGCCGTCCGGGACAGGGGGGACGAGAGCAGTACTTC.

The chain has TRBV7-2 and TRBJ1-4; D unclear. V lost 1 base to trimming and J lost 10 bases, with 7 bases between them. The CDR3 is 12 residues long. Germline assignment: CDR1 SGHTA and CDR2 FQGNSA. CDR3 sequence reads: CASSLGDRKLFF. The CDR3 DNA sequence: TGTGCCAGCAGCTTAGGAGATAGAAAACTGTTTTTT. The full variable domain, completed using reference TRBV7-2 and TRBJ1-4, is GAGVSQSPSNKVTEKGKDVELRCDPISGHTALYWYRQSLGQGLEFLIYFQGNSAPDKSGLPSDRFSAERTGGSVSTLTIQRTQQEDSAVYLCASSLGDRKLFFGSGTQLSVL.

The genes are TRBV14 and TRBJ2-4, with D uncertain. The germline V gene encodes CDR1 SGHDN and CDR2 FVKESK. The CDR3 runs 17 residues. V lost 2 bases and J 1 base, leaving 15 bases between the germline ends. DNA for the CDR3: TGTGCCAGCAGCCAAACTTTCGGGCCATTGGCCAAAAACATTCAGTACTTC. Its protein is CASSQTFGPLAKNIQYF.

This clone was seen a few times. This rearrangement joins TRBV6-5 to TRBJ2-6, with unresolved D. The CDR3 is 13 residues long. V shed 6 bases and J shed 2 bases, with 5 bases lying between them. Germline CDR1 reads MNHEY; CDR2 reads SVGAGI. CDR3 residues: CASSRAGANVLTF. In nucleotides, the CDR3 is TGTGCCAGCAGCCGAGCTGGGGCCAACGTCCTGACTTTC.

The CDR3 DNA reads as TGTGCCAGCAGCTTTCCCGGGACTAGCATCCGCAAGGAGACCCAGTACTTC. This gives the protein CASSFPGTSIRKETQYF. The chain couples TRBV7-9 to TRBJ2-5; TRBD2 matches 9 bases. Germline assignment: CDR1 SEHNR and CDR2 FQNEAQ (reference sequence). V lost 3 bases, J lost 5 bases, and 13 bases stayed unmatched. The CDR3 runs to 17 residues.

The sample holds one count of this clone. In nucleotides, the CDR3 is TGTGCCAGCTCACGACAACAGGGGGCAGAGACCCAGTACTTC. Protein product: CASSRQQGAETQYF. The chain joins TRBV18 to TRBJ2-5, with 9 nucleotides matching TRBD1. Germline V gene data show CDR1 as KGHSH and CDR2 as LQKENI. This CDR3 is 14 amino acids long. Trimming at V came to 4 bases and at J to 4 bases, leaving 4 bases not matched to a gene.

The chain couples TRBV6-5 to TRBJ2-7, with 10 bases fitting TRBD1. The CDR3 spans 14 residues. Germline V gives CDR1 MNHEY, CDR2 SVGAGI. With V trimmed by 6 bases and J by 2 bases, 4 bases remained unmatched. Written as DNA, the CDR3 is TGTGCCAGCAGGTCCGGGACAGGGGCCTACGAGCAGTACTTC. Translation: CASRSGTGAYEQYF.

The CDR3 is CASSRTSGSRYNEQFF. The CDR3 region has the DNA TGCGCCAGCAGCCGAACTAGCGGGAGTCGGTACAATGAGCAGTTCTTC. This chain links TRBV4-1 with TRBJ2-1; 11 bases agree with TRBD2. Germline values: CDR1 MGHRA, CDR2 YSYEKL. The CDR3 loop spans 16 amino acids. V trimming: 4 bases; J trimming: 4 bases; junction bases outside the gene matches: 6.

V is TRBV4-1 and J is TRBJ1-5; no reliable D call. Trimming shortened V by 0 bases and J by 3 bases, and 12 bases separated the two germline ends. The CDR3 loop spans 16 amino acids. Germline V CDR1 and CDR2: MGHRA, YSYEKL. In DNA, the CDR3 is TGCGCCAGCAGCCAAGAAAGGCAGGCTATCAATCAGCCCCAGCATTTT. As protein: CASSQERQAINQPQHF.

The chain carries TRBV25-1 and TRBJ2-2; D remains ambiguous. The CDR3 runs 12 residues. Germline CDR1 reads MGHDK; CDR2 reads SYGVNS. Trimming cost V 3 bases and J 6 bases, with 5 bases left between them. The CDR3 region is CASSESAGELFF. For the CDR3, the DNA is TGTGCCAGCAGTGAGTCGGCCGGGGAGCTGTTTTTT. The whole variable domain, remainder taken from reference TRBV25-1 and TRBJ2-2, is EADIYQTPRYLVIGTGKKITLECSQTMGHDKMYWYQQDPGMELHLIHYSYGVNSTEKGDLSSESTVSRIRTEHFPLTLESARPSHTSQYLCASSESAGELFFGEGSRLTVL.

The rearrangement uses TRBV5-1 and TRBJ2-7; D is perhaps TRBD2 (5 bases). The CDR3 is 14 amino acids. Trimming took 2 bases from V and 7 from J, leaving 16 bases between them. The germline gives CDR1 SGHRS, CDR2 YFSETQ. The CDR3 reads CASSLNRPPGEQYF. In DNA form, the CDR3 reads TGCGCCAGCAGCTTAAATCGTCCACCGGGGGAGCAGTACTTC.

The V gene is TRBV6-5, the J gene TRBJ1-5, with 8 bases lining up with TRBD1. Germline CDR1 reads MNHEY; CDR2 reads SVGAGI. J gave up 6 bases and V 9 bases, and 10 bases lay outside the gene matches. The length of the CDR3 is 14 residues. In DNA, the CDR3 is TGTGCCAGAGACAGGGGACCAGGGCGTCAGCCCCAGCATTTT. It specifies CARDRGPGRQPQHF.

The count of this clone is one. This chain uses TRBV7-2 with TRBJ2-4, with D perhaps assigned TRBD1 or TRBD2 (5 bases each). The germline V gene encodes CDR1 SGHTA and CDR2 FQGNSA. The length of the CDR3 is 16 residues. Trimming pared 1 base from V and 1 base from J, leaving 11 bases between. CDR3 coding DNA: TGTGCCAGCAGCTTAGTTTGGTGGGGGGCCAAAAACATTCAGTACTTC. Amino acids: CASSLVWWGAKNIQYF.

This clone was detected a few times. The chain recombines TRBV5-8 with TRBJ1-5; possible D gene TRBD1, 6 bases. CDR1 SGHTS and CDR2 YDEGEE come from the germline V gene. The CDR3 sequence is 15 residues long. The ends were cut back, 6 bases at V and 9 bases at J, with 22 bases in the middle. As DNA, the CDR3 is TGTGCCAGCACCCTATCCGGACAGCGCGCCAGGCCCCAGCATTTT. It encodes CASTLSGQRARPQHF. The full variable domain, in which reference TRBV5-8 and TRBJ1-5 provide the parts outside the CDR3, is EAGVTQSPTHLIKTRGQQATLRCSPISGHTSVYWYQQALGLGLQFLLWYDEGEERNRGNFPPRFSGRQFPNYSSELNVNALELEDSALYLCASTLSGQRARPQHFGDGTRLSIL.

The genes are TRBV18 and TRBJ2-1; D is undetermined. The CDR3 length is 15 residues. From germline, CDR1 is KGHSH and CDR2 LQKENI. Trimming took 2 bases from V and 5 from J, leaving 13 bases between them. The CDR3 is CASSPGVISDNEQFF. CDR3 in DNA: TGTGCCAGCTCACCAGGGGTAATATCGGACAATGAGCAGTTCTTC. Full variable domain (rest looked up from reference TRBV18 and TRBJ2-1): NAGVMQNPRHLVRRRGQEARLRCSPMKGHSHVYWYRQLPEEGLKFMVYLQKENIIDESGMPKERFSAEFPKEGPSILRIQQVVRGDSAAYFCASSPGVISDNEQFFGPGTRLTVL.

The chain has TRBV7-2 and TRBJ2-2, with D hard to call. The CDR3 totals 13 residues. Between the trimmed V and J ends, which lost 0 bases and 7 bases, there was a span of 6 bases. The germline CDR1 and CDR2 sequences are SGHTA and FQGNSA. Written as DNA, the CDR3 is TGTGCCAGCAGCTTAGCACAGCTCGGGGAGCTGTTTTTT. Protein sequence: CASSLAQLGELFF.

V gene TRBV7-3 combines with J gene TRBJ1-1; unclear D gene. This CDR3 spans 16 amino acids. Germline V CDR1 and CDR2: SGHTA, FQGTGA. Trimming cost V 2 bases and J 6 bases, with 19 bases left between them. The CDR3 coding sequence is TGTGCCAGCAGCTTAGAGGCAAACTCTCCGAGGGCTGAAGCTTTCTTT. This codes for CASSLEANSPRAEAFF.

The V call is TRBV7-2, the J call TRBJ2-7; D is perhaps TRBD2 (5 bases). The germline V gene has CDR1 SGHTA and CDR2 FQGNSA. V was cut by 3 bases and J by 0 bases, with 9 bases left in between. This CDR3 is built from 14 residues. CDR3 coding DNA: TGTGCCAGCAGCTTGGCGGGCTCCTCCTACGAGCAGTACTTC. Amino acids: CASSLAGSSYEQYF.

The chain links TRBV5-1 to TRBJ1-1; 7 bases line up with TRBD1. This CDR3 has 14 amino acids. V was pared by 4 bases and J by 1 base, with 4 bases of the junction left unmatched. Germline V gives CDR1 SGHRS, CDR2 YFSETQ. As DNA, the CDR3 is TGCGCCAGCAGCCTGGGACAGAAGAACACTGAAGCTTTCTTT. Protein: CASSLGQKNTEAFF.

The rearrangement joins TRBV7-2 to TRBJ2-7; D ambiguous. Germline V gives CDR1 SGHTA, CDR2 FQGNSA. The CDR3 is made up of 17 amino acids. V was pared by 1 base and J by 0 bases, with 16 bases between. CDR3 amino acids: CASSLEQSLLFSYEQYF. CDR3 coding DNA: TGTGCCAGCAGCTTAGAACAATCACTGCTCTTCTCCTACGAGCAGTACTTC.

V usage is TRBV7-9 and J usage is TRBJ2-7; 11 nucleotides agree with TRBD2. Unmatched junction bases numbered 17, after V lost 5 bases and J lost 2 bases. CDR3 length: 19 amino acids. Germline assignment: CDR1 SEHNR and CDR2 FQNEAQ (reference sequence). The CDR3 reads CASSPARWTSGQGAYEQYF. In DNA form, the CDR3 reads TGTGCCAGCAGCCCAGCCCGGTGGACTAGCGGGCAAGGGGCCTACGAGCAGTACTTC.

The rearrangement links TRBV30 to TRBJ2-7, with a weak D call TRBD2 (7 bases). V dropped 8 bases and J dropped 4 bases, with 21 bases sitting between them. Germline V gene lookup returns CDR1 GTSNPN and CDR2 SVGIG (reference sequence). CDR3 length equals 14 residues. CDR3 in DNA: TGTGCCGTGGCCGGGGGAGGGGGATCTTACGAGCAGTACTTC. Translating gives CAVAGGGGSYEQYF.

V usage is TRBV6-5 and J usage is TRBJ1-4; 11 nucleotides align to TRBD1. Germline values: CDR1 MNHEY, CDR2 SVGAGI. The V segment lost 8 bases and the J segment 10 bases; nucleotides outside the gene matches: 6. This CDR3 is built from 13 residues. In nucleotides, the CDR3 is TGTGCCAGCCGTGGACAGGGGGCGTTAAAACTGTTTTTT. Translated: CASRGQGALKLFF.